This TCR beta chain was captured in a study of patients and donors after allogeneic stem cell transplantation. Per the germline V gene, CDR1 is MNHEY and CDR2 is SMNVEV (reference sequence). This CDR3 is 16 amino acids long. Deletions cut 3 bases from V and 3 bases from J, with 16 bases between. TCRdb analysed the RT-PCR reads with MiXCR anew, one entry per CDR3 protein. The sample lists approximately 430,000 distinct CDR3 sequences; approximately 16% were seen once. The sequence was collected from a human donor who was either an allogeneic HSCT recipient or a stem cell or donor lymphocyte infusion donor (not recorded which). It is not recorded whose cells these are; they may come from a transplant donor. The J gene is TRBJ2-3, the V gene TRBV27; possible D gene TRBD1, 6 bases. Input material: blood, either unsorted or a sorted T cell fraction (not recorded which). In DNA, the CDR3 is TGTGCCAGCAGTTTTTCCCCCGACAGGCAGACAGATACGCAGTATTTT. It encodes CASSFSPDRQTDTQYF.